This T cell receptor (beta chain) was recorded in a study of cytomegalovirus exposure and HLA in healthy donors. Germline CDR1 is SQVTM and CDR2 is ANQGSEA. The CDR3 consists of 13 residues. V lost 3 bases, J lost 3 bases, and 12 bases lay in between. Every donor was a healthy person donating bone marrow. About this clone itself: Its antigen is unknown.

Study-level findings and limits: The study reported that TCR beta sequences accurately predicted HLA-A and HLA-B alleles in most subjects. Listed as cytomegalovirus-associated were 150 to 200 TCR beta chains. In a later analysis, at a false discovery rate of 0.05, about 15,000 TCR beta sequences were associated with HLA alleles.

A multiplex PCR was run with 60 Vbeta primers and 13 Jbeta primers. Clones were sequenced by immunoSEQ multiplex PCR, and TCRdb holds only the in-frame ones, with some missing. The sample holds more than 70,000 clones, more than 60% seen once. The chain carries TRBV29-1 and TRBJ2-7; D possibly corresponds to TRBD1 (5 bases). This receptor was obtained from a boy aged 5-17 years in good health and CMV-seronegative. Sequenced material: PBMCs. The CDR3 region has the DNA TGCAGCGTTGACTCAGGGTCCCTCTACGAGCAGTACTTC. Residues: CSVDSGSLYEQYF.